These T cell receptor beta chains were read from a single sample in a study of control samples from healthy donors and cancer patients. Generated by immunoSEQ multiplex PCR, the TCRdb table keeps only in-frame clones and is missing some. The sample yields fewer than 200,000 clones, 70% to 90% seen once. Sequenced sample: blood. The receptors come from a young woman in good health. The CDR3 runs from the conserved cysteine through the conserved F or W. The order of the fields is D gene, V gene, CDR3 length, J gene, clone size, CDR3 protein, CDR3 DNA. The D gene is left open where the match is weak. Clone size is shown for a subset of rows, as once, few, many or a class of expanded clone.

TRBD1	TRBV5-1	13	TRBJ2-7	-	CASSLDRGYEQYF	TGCGCCAGCAGCTTGGACAGGGGATACGAGCAGTACTTC
-	TRBV3-1/TRBV3-2	15	TRBJ2-5	-	CASSQDLGSQETQYF	TGTGCCAGCAGCCAAGATCTGGGCTCACAAGAGACCCAGTACTTC
-	TRBV7-9	11	TRBJ2-5	-	CATQNKETQYF	TGTGCCACCCAAAACAAAGAGACCCAGTACTTC
-	TRBV5-1	14	TRBJ1-4	-	CASSFVGLNEKLFF	TGCGCCAGCAGCTTTGTAGGGTTGAATGAAAAACTGTTTTTT
-	TRBV13	15	TRBJ1-3	-	CASSSDSHSGNTIYF	TGTGCCAGCAGCTCCGACAGCCACTCTGGAAACACCATATATTTT
-	TRBV5-1	15	TRBJ2-5	-	CASSWGPVNQETQYF	TGCGCCAGCAGCTGGGGGCCCGTAAATCAAGAGACCCAGTACTTC
TRBD2	TRBV19	14	TRBJ2-7	-	CASSYSGAAYEQYF	TGTGCCAGTAGTTATAGCGGGGCTGCCTACGAGCAGTACTTC
-	TRBV5-1	13	TRBJ1-2	-	CASSPGMNYGYTF	TGCGCCAGCAGCCCCGGGATGAACTATGGCTACACCTTC
TRBD1	TRBV18	16	TRBJ1-1	-	CASSPYRDRRFTEAFF	TGTGCCAGCTCACCCTACCGGGACAGGCGGTTCACTGAAGCTTTCTTT
TRBD1	TRBV7-2	12	TRBJ1-4	once	CASSLDRAKLFF	TGTGCCAGCAGCCTCGACAGGGCGAAACTGTTTTTT
-	TRBV30	13	TRBJ1-2	-	CAWSLGGYTVWTF	TGTGCCTGGAGTTTGGGGGGTTACACCGTTTGGACCTTC
-	TRBV18	13	TRBJ1-2	-	CASSPTDNYGYTF	TGTGCCAGCTCACCGACAGATAACTATGGCTACACCTTC
TRBD2	TRBV2	14	TRBJ2-1	-	CASSERGVNNEQFF	TGTGCCAGCAGTGAACGGGGGGTAAACAATGAGCAGTTCTTC
-	TRBV14	15	TRBJ2-2	-	CASSQRAGRTGELFF	TGTGCCAGCAGCCAGAGAGCGGGTCGGACCGGGGAGCTGTTTTTT
-	TRBV6-2/TRBV6-3	12	TRBJ1-1	-	CASSYFETEAFF	TGTGCCAGCAGTTACTTTGAGACTGAAGCTTTCTTT
-	TRBV18	16	TRBJ1-6	once	CASSPPGSSYNSPLHF	TGTGCCAGCTCACCACCGGGGAGCTCCTATAATTCACCCCTCCACTTT
-	TRBV25-1	12	TRBJ1-2	-	CASSATWRRVFF	TGTGCCAGCAGTGCAACTTGGAGGCGGGTTTTCTTC
TRBD2	TRBV5-1	16	TRBJ2-1	-	CASSLSGLADYNEQFF	TGCGCCAGCAGCTTATCGGGACTAGCGGACTACAATGAGCAGTTCTTC
-	TRBV19	16	TRBJ2-6	-	CASSTQGKSGANVLTF	TGTGCCAGTAGTACTCAGGGAAAGTCTGGGGCCAACGTCCTGACTTTC
-	TRBV7-6	13	TRBJ2-4	-	CASSRTGRDVQYF	TGTGCCAGCAGTCGCACCGGCCGGGACGTTCAGTACTTC
TRBD2	TRBV18	14	TRBJ2-5	-	CASSPVPGGETQYF	TGTGCCAGCTCACCGGTCCCGGGGGGAGAGACCCAGTACTTC
TRBD2	TRBV7-9	15	TRBJ2-1	-	CASSRLAGGHNEQFF	TGTGCCAGCAGCCGTTTAGCGGGAGGGCACAATGAGCAGTTCTTC
TRBD1	TRBV19	16	TRBJ1-6	few	CASKPGQRTYNSPLHF	TGTGCCAGTAAACCGGGACAGCGGACCTATAATTCACCCCTCCACTTT
TRBD2	TRBV28	14	TRBJ2-1	many	CASTRFGRLDEQFF	TGTGCCAGCACCCGTTTCGGGAGGCTCGATGAGCAGTTCTTC
TRBD2	TRBV5-1	15	TRBJ2-1	-	CASARTSGRADEQFF	TGCGCCAGCGCCAGGACTAGCGGGAGGGCTGATGAGCAGTTCTTC
-	TRBV7-9	14	TRBJ2-7	-	CASSPIPSSDEQYF	TGTGCCAGCAGCCCTATTCCTAGTTCCGACGAGCAGTACTTC
-	TRBV28	14	TRBJ1-5	-	CASTELGDNQPQHF	TGTGCCAGCACCGAACTGGGGGACAATCAGCCCCAGCATTTT
TRBD1	TRBV15	17	TRBJ1-5	-	CATSRPGQGAGRQPQHF	TGTGCCACCAGCAGACCGGGACAGGGGGCGGGAAGACAGCCCCAGCATTTT
TRBD1	TRBV5-4	15	TRBJ2-7	-	CASSSGTGGYYEQYF	TGTGCCAGCAGCAGCGGGACAGGGGGTTACTACGAGCAGTACTTC
TRBD2	TRBV5-6	15	TRBJ2-1	-	CASSLELAGDNEQFF	TGTGCCAGCAGCTTGGAACTAGCGGGGGACAATGAGCAGTTCTTC
-	TRBV19	13	TRBJ2-3	-	CASSLRTTDTQYF	TGTGCCAGTAGTCTGCGGACCACAGATACGCAGTATTTT
-	TRBV7-8	15	TRBJ2-7	-	CASSPMGRLDYEQYF	TGTGCCAGCAGCCCGATGGGGAGATTGGATTACGAGCAGTACTTC
-	TRBV7-8	15	TRBJ2-3	-	CASSLRPASTDTQYF	TGTGCCAGCAGCTTAAGGCCAGCATCCACAGATACGCAGTATTTT
-	TRBV5-6	18	TRBJ1-1	once	CASSLARDIAFMNTEAFF	TGTGCCAGCAGCTTGGCCCGGGACATTGCATTCATGAACACTGAAGCTTTCTTT
TRBD1	TRBV7-9	13	TRBJ1-1	-	CASSPTGETEAFF	TGTGCCAGCAGCCCGACAGGGGAAACTGAAGCTTTCTTT
-	TRBV4-1	15	TRBJ1-2	-	CASSQDPAGVYGYTF	TGCGCCAGCAGCCAAGACCCGGCAGGGGTCTATGGCTACACCTTC
-	TRBV9	16	TRBJ1-6	-	CASSSPRGREGSPLHF	TGTGCCAGCAGCTCCCCCCGGGGGAGGGAGGGTTCACCCCTCCACTTT
-	TRBV15	14	TRBJ2-7	-	CATSPGASSHEQYF	TGTGCCACCAGTCCAGGGGCTAGCTCCCACGAGCAGTACTTC
-	TRBV5-1	16	TRBJ2-2	-	CASSLVGGSNTGELFF	TGCGCCAGCAGCTTGGTTGGGGGAAGCAATACCGGGGAGCTGTTTTTT
-	TRBV11-2	18	TRBJ1-5	-	CASSLDSAGAWGNQPQHF	TGTGCCAGCAGCTTAGATTCCGCCGGGGCGTGGGGCAATCAGCCCCAGCATTTT
TRBD2	TRBV19	20	TRBJ2-7	-	CASSSTGTSGRRRSSYEQYF	TGTGCCAGTAGTAGTACCGGGACTAGCGGGCGTCGACGTAGCTCCTACGAGCAGTACTTC